Ten or more counts support the clone carrying this TCR beta chain. The antigen is unknown. These data are taken from a study of identical twins. Study results and caveats: Insertions were reduced in abundant cord blood beta clonotypes but not in memory repertoires.

One entry per CDR3 protein, called by TCRdb with MiXCR from the 5' RACE reads. The sample records about 690,000 distinct CDR3 sequences, 6.1% being singletons. V shed 6 bases, J shed 5 bases, and the junction held 7 bases outside the gene matches. The CDR3 has 14 amino acids. The sample consisted of naive T cells sorted from blood. The V call is TRBV12-3 or TRBV12-4, the J call TRBJ2-3, with 8 bases fitting TRBD2. The sequence was collected from a young man in good health. DNA of the CDR3: TGTGCCAGCAGCCCGGGACTAGTTAAAGATACGCAGTATTTT. This sequence encodes CASSPGLVKDTQYF.